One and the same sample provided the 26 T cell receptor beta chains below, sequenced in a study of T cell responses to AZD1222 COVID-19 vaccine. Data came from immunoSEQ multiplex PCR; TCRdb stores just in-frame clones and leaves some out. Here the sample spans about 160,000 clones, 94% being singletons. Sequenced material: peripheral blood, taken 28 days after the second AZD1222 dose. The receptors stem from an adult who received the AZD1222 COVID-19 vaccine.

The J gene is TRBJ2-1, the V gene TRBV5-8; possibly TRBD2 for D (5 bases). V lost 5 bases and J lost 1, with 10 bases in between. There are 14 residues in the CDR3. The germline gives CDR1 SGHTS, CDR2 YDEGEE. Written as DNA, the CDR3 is TGTGCCAGCAGGACGGGAAGATCCTACAATGAGCAGTTCTTC. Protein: CASRTGRSYNEQFF.

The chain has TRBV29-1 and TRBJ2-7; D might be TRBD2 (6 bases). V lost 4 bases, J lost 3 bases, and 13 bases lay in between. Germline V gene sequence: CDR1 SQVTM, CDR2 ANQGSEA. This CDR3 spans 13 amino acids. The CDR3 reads CSVGGGTVYEQYF. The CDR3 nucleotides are TGCAGCGTTGGTGGGGGGACTGTCTACGAGCAGTACTTC.

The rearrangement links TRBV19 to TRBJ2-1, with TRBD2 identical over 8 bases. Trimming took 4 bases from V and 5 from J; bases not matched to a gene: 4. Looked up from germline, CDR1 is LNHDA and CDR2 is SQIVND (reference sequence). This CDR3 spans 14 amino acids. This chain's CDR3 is CASSNERENNEQFF. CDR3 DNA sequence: TGTGCCAGTAGTAACGAGCGGGAGAACAATGAGCAGTTCTTC.

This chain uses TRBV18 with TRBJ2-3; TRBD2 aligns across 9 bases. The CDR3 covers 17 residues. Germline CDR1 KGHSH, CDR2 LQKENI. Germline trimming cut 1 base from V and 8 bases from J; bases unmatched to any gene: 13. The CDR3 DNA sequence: TGTGCCAGCTCACCACGAACGACTAGCGGACCCTCCGGTACGCAGTATTTT. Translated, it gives CASSPRTTSGPSGTQYF.

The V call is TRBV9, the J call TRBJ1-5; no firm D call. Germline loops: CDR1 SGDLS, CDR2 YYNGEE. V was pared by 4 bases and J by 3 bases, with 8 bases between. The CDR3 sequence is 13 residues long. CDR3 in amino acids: CASSTSSNQPQHF. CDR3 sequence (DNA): TGTGCCAGCAGCACGAGCTCCAATCAGCCCCAGCATTTT. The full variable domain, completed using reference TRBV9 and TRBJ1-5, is DSGVTQTPKHLITATGQRVTLRCSPRSGDLSVYWYQQSLDQGLQFLIQYYNGEERAKGNILERFSAQQFPDLHSELNLSSLELGDSALYFCASSTSSNQPQHFGDGTRLSIL.

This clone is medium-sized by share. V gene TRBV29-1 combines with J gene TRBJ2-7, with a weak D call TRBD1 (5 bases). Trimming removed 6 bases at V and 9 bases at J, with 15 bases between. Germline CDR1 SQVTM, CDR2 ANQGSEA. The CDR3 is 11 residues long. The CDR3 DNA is TGCAGCGTAAAACAGGTTACCGGGCAGTACTTC. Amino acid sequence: CSVKQVTGQYF.

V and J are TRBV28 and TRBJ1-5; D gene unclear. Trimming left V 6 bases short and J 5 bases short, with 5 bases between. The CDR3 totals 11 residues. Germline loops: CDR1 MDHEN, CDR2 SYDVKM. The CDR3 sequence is CASSQYQPQHF. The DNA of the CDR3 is TGTGCCAGCAGCCAGTATCAGCCCCAGCATTTT.

CDR3 in amino acids: CASSSSDGNTEAFF. The CDR3 DNA follows: TGTGCCAGTAGTAGCTCGGACGGGAACACTGAAGCTTTCTTT. The chain combines TRBV19 with TRBJ1-1, with unresolved D. The CDR3 loop spans 14 amino acids. Trimming shortened V by 4 bases and J by 1 base, and 10 bases separated the two germline ends. Germline V gives CDR1 LNHDA, CDR2 SQIVND (reference sequence).

The CDR3 spells CASSPGQGRFNQPQHF. The CDR3 DNA is TGTGCCAGCAGTCCCGGACAGGGAAGGTTCAATCAGCCCCAGCATTTT. The chain joins TRBV27 to TRBJ1-5, with 8 bases identical to TRBD1. The CDR3 covers 16 residues. The trim removed 5 bases at V and 3 bases at J, leaving 9 bases unmatched. Per the germline V gene, CDR1 is MNHEY and CDR2 is SMNVEV (reference sequence).

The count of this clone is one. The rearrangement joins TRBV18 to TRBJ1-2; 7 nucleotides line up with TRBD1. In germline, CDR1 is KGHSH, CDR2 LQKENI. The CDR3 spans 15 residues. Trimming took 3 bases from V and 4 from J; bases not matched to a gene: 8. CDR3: CASSPDRAELYGYTF. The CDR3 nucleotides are TGTGCCAGCTCACCCGACAGGGCCGAACTCTATGGCTACACCTTC.

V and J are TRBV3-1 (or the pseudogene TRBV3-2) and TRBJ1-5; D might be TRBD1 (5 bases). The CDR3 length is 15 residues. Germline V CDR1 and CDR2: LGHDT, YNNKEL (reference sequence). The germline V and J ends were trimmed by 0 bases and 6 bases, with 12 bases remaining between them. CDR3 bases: TGTGCCAGCAGCCAAGATCCGGGGGTAGGTCAGCCCCAGCATTTT. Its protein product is CASSQDPGVGQPQHF.

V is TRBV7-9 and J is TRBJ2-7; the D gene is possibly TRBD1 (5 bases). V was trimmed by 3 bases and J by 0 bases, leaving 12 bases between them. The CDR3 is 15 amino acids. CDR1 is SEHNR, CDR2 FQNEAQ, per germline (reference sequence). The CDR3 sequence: CASSLGGQGSYEQYF. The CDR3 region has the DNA TGTGCCAGCAGCTTGGGTGGGCAGGGCTCCTACGAGCAGTACTTC.

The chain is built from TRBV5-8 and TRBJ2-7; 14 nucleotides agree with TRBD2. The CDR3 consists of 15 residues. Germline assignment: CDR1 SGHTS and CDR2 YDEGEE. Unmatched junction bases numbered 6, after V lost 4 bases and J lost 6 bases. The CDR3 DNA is TGTGCCAGCAGCCTTGGGACTAGCGGGAGCGGCGAGCAGTACTTC. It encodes CASSLGTSGSGEQYF.

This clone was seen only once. CDR3 residues: CASRTSLNYEQYF. DNA of the CDR3: TGTGCCAGCAGGACTTCGCTGAACTACGAGCAGTACTTC. V gene TRBV28 combines with J gene TRBJ2-7, with D unresolved. Germline assignment: CDR1 MDHEN and CDR2 SYDVKM. Trimming shortened V by 6 bases and J by 3 bases, and 12 bases separated the two germline ends. CDR3 length equals 13 residues.

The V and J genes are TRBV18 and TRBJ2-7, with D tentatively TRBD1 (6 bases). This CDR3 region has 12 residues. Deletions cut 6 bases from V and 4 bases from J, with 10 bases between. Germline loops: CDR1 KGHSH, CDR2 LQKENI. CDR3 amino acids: CASSPRGYEQYF. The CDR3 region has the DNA TGTGCCAGCTCCCCTAGGGGGTACGAGCAGTACTTC.

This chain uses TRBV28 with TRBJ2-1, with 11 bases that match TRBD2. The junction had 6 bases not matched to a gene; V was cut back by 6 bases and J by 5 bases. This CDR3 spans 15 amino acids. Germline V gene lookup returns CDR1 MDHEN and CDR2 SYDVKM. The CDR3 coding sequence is TGTGCCAGCAGCTTTAGCGGGAGGGCACACAATGAGCAGTTCTTC. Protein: CASSFSGRAHNEQFF.

The chain's CDR3 is CASSAGERYEQYF. In nucleotides, the CDR3 is TGTGCCAGCTCCGCGGGGGAGCGCTACGAGCAGTACTTC. The chain recombines TRBV18 with TRBJ2-7; 7 bases are shared with TRBD2. Germline loops: CDR1 KGHSH, CDR2 LQKENI. CDR3 length: 13 amino acids. V dropped 6 bases and J dropped 3; count of bases not matched to a gene: 5.

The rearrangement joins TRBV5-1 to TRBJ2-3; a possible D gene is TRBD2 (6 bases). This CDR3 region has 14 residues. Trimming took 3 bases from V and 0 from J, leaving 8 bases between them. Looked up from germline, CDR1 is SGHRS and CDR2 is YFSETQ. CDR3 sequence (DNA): TGCGCCAGCAGCTACGGGACTAGCACAGATACGCAGTATTTT. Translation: CASSYGTSTDTQYF.

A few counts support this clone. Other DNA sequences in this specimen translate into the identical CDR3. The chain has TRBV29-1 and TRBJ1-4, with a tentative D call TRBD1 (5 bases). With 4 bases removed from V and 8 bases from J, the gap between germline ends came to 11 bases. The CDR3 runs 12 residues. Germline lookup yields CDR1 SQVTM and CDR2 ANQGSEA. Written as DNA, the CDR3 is TGCAGCGTTGGGGCAGGGAGAGAAAAACTGTTTTTT. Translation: CSVGAGREKLFF.

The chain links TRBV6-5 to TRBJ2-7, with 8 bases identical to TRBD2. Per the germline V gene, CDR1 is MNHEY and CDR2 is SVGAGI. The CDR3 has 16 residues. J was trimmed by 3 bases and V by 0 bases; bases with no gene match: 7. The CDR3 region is CASSYSSRGGLYEQYF. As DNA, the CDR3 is TGTGCCAGCAGTTACTCGAGCCGGGGGGGACTCTACGAGCAGTACTTC.

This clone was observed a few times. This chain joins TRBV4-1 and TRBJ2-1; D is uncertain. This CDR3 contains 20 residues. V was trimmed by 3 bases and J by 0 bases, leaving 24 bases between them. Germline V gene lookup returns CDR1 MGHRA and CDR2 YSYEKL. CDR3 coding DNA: TGCGCCAGCAGCCAGGTAATCACAGCATTCCAGGTTAGCTCCTACAATGAGCAGTTCTTC. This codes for CASSQVITAFQVSSYNEQFF.

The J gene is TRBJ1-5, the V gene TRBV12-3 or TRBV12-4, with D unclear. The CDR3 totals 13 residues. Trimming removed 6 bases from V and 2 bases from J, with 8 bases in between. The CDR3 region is CASRRWGNQPQHF. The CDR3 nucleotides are TGTGCCAGCAGGAGGTGGGGCAATCAGCCCCAGCATTTT.

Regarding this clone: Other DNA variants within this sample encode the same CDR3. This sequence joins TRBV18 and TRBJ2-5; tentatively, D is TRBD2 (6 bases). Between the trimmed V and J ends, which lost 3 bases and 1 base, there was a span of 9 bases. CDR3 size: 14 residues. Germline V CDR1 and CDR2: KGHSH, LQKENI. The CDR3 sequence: CASSPPGLQETQYF. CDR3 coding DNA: TGTGCCAGCTCACCGCCGGGACTCCAAGAGACCCAGTACTTC.

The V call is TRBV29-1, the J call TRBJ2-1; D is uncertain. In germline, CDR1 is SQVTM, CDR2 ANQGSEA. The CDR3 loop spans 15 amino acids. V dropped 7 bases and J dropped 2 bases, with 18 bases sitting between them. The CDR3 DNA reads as TGCAGCGCCTTGACCACTGAGTCCCCCTACAATGAGCAGTTCTTC. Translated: CSALTTESPYNEQFF.

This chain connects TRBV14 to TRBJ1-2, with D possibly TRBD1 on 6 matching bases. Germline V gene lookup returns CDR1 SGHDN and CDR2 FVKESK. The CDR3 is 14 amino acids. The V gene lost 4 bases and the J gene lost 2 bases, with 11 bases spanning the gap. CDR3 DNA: TGTGCCAGCAGCCTAGAGGGACAAAACTATGGCTACACCTTC. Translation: CASSLEGQNYGYTF.

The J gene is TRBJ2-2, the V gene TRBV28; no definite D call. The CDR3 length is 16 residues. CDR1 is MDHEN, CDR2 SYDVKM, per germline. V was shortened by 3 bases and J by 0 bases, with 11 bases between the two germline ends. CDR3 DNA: TGTGCCAGCAGTTTCACAGCACTCGCGAACACCGGGGAGCTGTTTTTT. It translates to CASSFTALANTGELFF.